What follows describes a single T cell receptor beta chain. The CDR3 runs 14 residues. V was pared by 0 bases and J by 8 bases, with 5 bases of the junction left unmatched. In germline, CDR1 is GTSNPN, CDR2 SVGIG (reference sequence). The source of the sample is a study of blood T cell repertoires in COVID-19. As for the study in general: Samples came from the United States, Italy and Spain, spanning acute and convalescent COVID-19. Sample material is recorded as cDNA or gDNA derived from T cells, B-cell-depleted T cells, or PBMCs.

As processed by the authors: Nucleated cell number was recorded as an estimate derived from reference gene primer amplification. Produced via immunoSEQ multiplex PCR; TCRdb's table is partial and in-frame only. V and J calls and clone size follow that table, whereas D and trimming were derived from the DNA. The table shows around 76,000 clones, with about 90% occurring only once. Sequenced: peripheral blood. This sequence joins TRBV30 and TRBJ1-4; the match to TRBD1 covers 8 bases. This TCR derives from a human donor in a cohort sampled during active COVID-19. Written as DNA, the CDR3 is TGTGCCTGGAGTGTTACAGGGGGGGAAGAAAAACTGTTTTTT. It yields the protein CAWSVTGGEEKLFF. The full variable domain, with the rest looked up from reference TRBV30 and TRBJ1-4, is SQTIHQWPATLVQPVGSPLSLECTVEGTSNPNLYWYRQAAGRGLQLLFYSVGIGQISSEVPQNLSASRPQDRQFILSSKKLLLSDSGFYLCAWSVTGGEEKLFFGSGTQLSVL.